The entry below describes one TCR beta chain. Its antigen is not identified. Sequenced by immunoSEQ multiplex PCR; TCRdb stores in-frame clones only, minus some. This table holds 30,000 to 40,000 clones, 80% to 95% found once. This entry belongs to a study of a mutant IDH1 vaccine in newly diagnosed glioma. The germline CDR1 and CDR2 sequences are SGHRS and YFSETQ. The CDR3 consists of 14 residues. Trimming cost V 4 bases and J 0 bases, with 10 bases left between them. Time point here: week 47, end of study. The investigators gave 300 ug of mutant IDH1 20-mer peptide in each vaccine dose, together with topical imiquimod. General study points: Shifts in the top peripheral T cell clonotypes seemed unrelated to pseudoprogression.

V gene TRBV5-1 combines with J gene TRBJ1-1; D might be TRBD1 (6 bases). The receptor was isolated from a woman aged 40 to 55 with glioma. This sample comprised PBMCs, obtained from a glioma patient whose treatment included an IDH1 peptide vaccine. The CDR3 here is CASSLTGMNTEAFF. CDR3 DNA: TGCGCCAGCAGCCTAACAGGGATGAACACTGAAGCTTTCTTT. The whole variable domain, remainder taken from reference TRBV5-1 and TRBJ1-1, is KAGVTQTPRYLIKTRGQQVTLSCSPISGHRSVSWYQQTPGQGLQFLFEYFSETQRNKGNFPGRFSGRQFSNSRSEMNVSTLELGDSALYLCASSLTGMNTEAFFGQGTRLTVV.